The 2 T cell receptor beta chains reported below all come from one sample, sequenced in a study of cytomegalovirus exposure and HLA in healthy donors. PCR employed 60 Vbeta and 13 Jbeta primers. Method: immunoSEQ multiplex PCR; TCRdb's copy keeps in-frame clones and lacks some. The data contain around 90,000 clones, roughly 75% of them seen just once; the ten biggest clones take up approximately 7.5%. Sequencing input: PBMCs. The receptors stem from a man aged 25 to 40 in good health and CMV-seronegative.

The count of this clone is one. V usage is TRBV6-5 and J usage is TRBJ1-1, with D uncertain. The CDR3 is 15 amino acids. Germline V gives CDR1 MNHEY, CDR2 SVGAGI. V lost 2 bases, J lost 4 bases, and 14 bases lay in between. The CDR3 sequence: CASSYVGLGSTEAFF. In nucleotides, the CDR3 is TGTGCCAGCAGTTACGTTGGTTTGGGGAGCACTGAAGCTTTCTTT.

The V call is TRBV7-2, the J call TRBJ2-7, with D possibly being TRBD2 (6 bases). V was clipped by 5 bases and J by 1 base, with 12 bases between them. The CDR3 contains 14 residues. CDR1 and CDR2 (germline): SGHTA, FQGNSA. The CDR3 nucleotides are TGTGCCAGCAGCCGCCGACTAGAATCCTACGAGCAGTACTTC. This encodes CASSRRLESYEQYF.